A single sample gave rise to the 25 T cell receptor beta chains below, sequenced in a study of post-analysis software for immune sequencing data. Unique molecular identifiers were present in the TCR beta cDNA libraries. TCRdb independently ran MiXCR on the PCR reads; one entry per CDR3 protein. The sample holds approximately 660,000 distinct CDR3 sequences, approximately 59% seen once. Study-wide results and limits: Included in a set of 5 or 6 TRBV segments more frequent in patients than controls were TRBV5-6, TRBV5-1 and TRBV20-1.

No antigens are known for them. The sequenced sample was blood. These receptors were taken from a girl aged 2 to 10 with multiple sclerosis.

The J gene is TRBJ1-1, the V gene TRBV6-6, with D possibly being TRBD1 (5 bases). The germline V gene encodes CDR1 MNHNY and CDR2 SVGAGI (reference sequence). The CDR3 is 15 amino acids. V gave up 0 bases and J gave up 4 bases, with 12 bases separating them. The CDR3 is CASSYSGGGSTEAFF. The CDR3 region has the DNA TGTGCCAGCAGTTACTCCGGGGGGGGTTCCACTGAAGCTTTCTTT.

This clonotype was seen a few times. This rearrangement joins TRBV28 to TRBJ2-6; no reliable D call. This CDR3 is 17 amino acids long. The germline CDR1 and CDR2 sequences are MDHEN and SYDVKM. Trimming removed 8 bases at V and 1 base at J, with 18 bases between. DNA of the CDR3: TGTGCCAGCCGGCCCTGGGTATTGGGGTCTGGGGCCAACGTCCTGACTTTC. It encodes CASRPWVLGSGANVLTF.

The chain carries TRBV25-1 and TRBJ2-5, with 7 positions matching TRBD2. The V and J ends lost 6 bases and 5 bases, in that order; junction bases with no gene match: 21. The CDR3 runs to 18 residues. Germline V gives CDR1 MGHDK, CDR2 SYGVNS. The chain's CDR3 is CASSDHALGAGFGETQYF. CDR3 bases: TGTGCCAGCAGCGACCATGCCCTAGGAGCGGGGTTCGGGGAGACCCAGTACTTC.

The chain employs TRBV10-3 and TRBJ2-7, with 8 bases fitting TRBD1. This CDR3 is built from 13 residues. The J segment lost 5 bases and the V segment lost 8 bases, leaving 8 bases of the junction unmatched. CDR1 and CDR2 from the germline V gene are ENHRY and SYGVKD. CDR3 DNA sequence: TGTGCCATCGGGGGACAGGAGGGCGACGAGCAGTACTTC. Amino acid sequence: CAIGGQEGDEQYF.

V and J are TRBV12-3 or TRBV12-4 and TRBJ2-1; a possible D gene is TRBD1 (7 bases). V was shortened by 1 base and J by 4 bases, with 17 bases between the two germline ends. The CDR3 sequence is 17 residues long. DNA for the CDR3: TGTGCCAGCAGTTTAGGCCCGGCGGGACAGAATTACAATGAGCAGTTCTTC. Its translation: CASSLGPAGQNYNEQFF.

V usage is TRBV9 and J usage is TRBJ1-2, with 9 nucleotides matching TRBD1. The CDR3 has 18 residues. V lost 3 bases to trimming and J lost 0 bases; unmatched junction nucleotides: 12. CDR1 is SGDLS, CDR2 YYNGEE, per germline. The CDR3, as DNA: TGTGCCAGCAGCGGACCCCCGGTAGGGACAGGGACTAACTATGGCTACACCTTC. Residues: CASSGPPVGTGTNYGYTF. The full variable domain, its missing parts supplied by reference TRBV9 and TRBJ1-2, is DSGVTQTPKHLITATGQRVTLRCSPRSGDLSVYWYQQSLDQGLQFLIQYYNGEERAKGNILERFSAQQFPDLHSELNLSSLELGDSALYFCASSGPPVGTGTNYGYTFGSGTRLTVV.

There are a few counts of this clonotype. This rearrangement joins TRBV29-1 to TRBJ1-2; D unresolved. The CDR3 contains 14 residues. CDR1 SQVTM and CDR2 ANQGSEA come from the germline V gene. V gave up 5 bases and J gave up 3 bases, with 16 bases separating them. CDR3 DNA: TGCAGCGTTTGGGAAGAGGGTCCGGACTATGGCTACACCTTC. Its translation is CSVWEEGPDYGYTF.

The chain recombines TRBV20-1 with TRBJ1-1, with D uncertain. Germline V gene sequence: CDR1 DFQATT, CDR2 SNEGSKA (reference sequence). CDR3 size: 9 residues. V lost 3 bases to trimming and J lost 4 bases, with 0 bases between them. The CDR3 nucleotides read TGCAGTGCTAGCACTGAAGCTTTCTTT. This sequence encodes CSASTEAFF.

This clonotype was found a few times. V is TRBV5-1 and J is TRBJ2-7, with 10 bases lining up with TRBD2. The germline CDR1 and CDR2 sequences are SGHRS and YFSETQ. The CDR3 spans 15 residues. J was trimmed by 6 bases and V by 0 bases; bases with no gene match: 6. The CDR3 sequence is CASSLVASGSREQYF. For the CDR3, the DNA is TGCGCCAGCAGCTTGGTAGCTAGCGGGAGTCGCGAGCAGTACTTC.

This CDR3 is CASSWDSANTEAFF. The CDR3 DNA reads TGCGCCAGCAGCTGGGACAGCGCGAACACTGAAGCTTTCTTT. The J gene is TRBJ1-1, the V gene TRBV5-1; 7 bases line up with TRBD1. Per the germline V gene, CDR1 is SGHRS and CDR2 is YFSETQ. This CDR3 has 14 residues. V gave up 3 bases and J gave up 1 base; unmatched junction bases: 3.

This chain links TRBV5-6 with TRBJ2-7; D may be TRBD1 (6 bases). This CDR3 spans 14 amino acids. V was clipped by 3 bases and J by 0 bases, with 10 bases between them. Germline CDR1 is SGHDT and CDR2 is YYEEEE. DNA of the CDR3: TGTGCCAGCAGCTACGACAGGACCTCCTACGAGCAGTACTTC. It translates to CASSYDRTSYEQYF.

The V gene is TRBV29-1, the J gene TRBJ2-3, with 9 bases matching TRBD2. The CDR3 has 17 amino acids. Unmatched junction bases numbered 9, after V lost 0 bases and J lost 2 bases. The germline gives CDR1 SQVTM, CDR2 ANQGSEA. This CDR3 is CSVEEHIAGENTDTQYF. The CDR3 nucleotides are TGCAGCGTTGAAGAGCACATAGCGGGGGAGAACACAGATACGCAGTATTTT.

The chain carries TRBV29-1 and TRBJ2-1; 7 bases are shared with TRBD2. Germline trimming cut 8 bases from V and 4 bases from J; bases unmatched to any gene: 11. Germline values: CDR1 SQVTM, CDR2 ANQGSEA. The CDR3 is 14 amino acids. The CDR3 sequence is CSFLGLAGYNEQFF. CDR3 bases: TGCAGCTTCCTTGGGTTAGCGGGTTACAATGAGCAGTTCTTC.

This clonotype occurred a few times. The chain employs TRBV6-4 and TRBJ1-2; 8 nucleotides match TRBD1. CDR1 is MRHNA and CDR2 is SNTAGT in the germline V gene. The CDR3 has 15 amino acids. The V gene end was trimmed by 5 bases and the J gene end by 1 base; junction bases not matched to a gene: 6. The CDR3 DNA follows: TGTGCCAGCAGTTCCGGGACAGGCGGTAACTATGGCTACACCTTC. Its translation is CASSSGTGGNYGYTF.

For the CDR3, the DNA is TGCGCCAGCAGCCAGGAGGGCCTTTACTACGAGCAGTACTTC. This sequence encodes CASSQEGLYYEQYF. The chain is built from TRBV4-1 and TRBJ2-7, with D perhaps TRBD2 (6 bases). The germline gives CDR1 MGHRA, CDR2 YSYEKL. Trimming cost V 3 bases and J 3 bases, with 12 bases left between them. The CDR3 loop spans 14 amino acids.

V and J are TRBV7-9 and TRBJ2-3; D is uncertain. The CDR3 is 13 amino acids. The germline V gene encodes CDR1 SEHNR and CDR2 FQNEAQ (reference sequence). The V end lost 5 bases, the J end lost 4 bases, and 10 bases lay between the germline ends. The CDR3 region has the DNA TGTGCCAGCAGCCCCCCCGGGTCAGATACGCAGTATTTT. Its protein is CASSPPGSDTQYF.

This clonotype was seen only a few times. DNA of the CDR3: TGTGCCAGCAGTCTGACCCTTATGGGTGGCTACACCTTC. Protein sequence: CASSLTLMGGYTF. The rearrangement uses TRBV12-3 or TRBV12-4 and TRBJ1-2; D gene uncertain. The CDR3 is 13 amino acids. With 5 bases removed from V and 7 bases from J, the gap between germline ends came to 14 bases.

This chain uses TRBV29-1 with TRBJ1-2, with TRBD1 matching over 7 bases. The germline gives CDR1 SQVTM, CDR2 ANQGSEA. The CDR3 spans 15 residues. V shed 3 bases, J shed 4 bases, and the junction held 11 bases outside the gene matches. The CDR3 loop reads CSVENRGWDLYGYTF. The CDR3 DNA reads TGCAGCGTTGAGAACAGGGGATGGGACCTCTATGGCTACACCTTC. Supplemented by reference TRBV29-1 and TRBJ1-2, the full variable domain reads SAVISQKPSRDICQRGTSLTIQCQVDSQVTMMFWYRQQPGQSLTLIATANQGSEATYESGFVIDKFPISRPNLTFSTLTVSNMSPEDSSIYLCSVENRGWDLYGYTFGSGTRLTVV.

This clonotype was seen repeatedly, ten times or more. CDR3 residues: CASSLSGYNEQFF. CDR3 DNA sequence: TGTGCCAGCAGCTTATCAGGATACAATGAGCAGTTCTTC. The rearrangement links TRBV7-2 to TRBJ2-1; D not resolved. CDR1 SGHTA and CDR2 FQGNSA come from the germline V gene. The CDR3 has 13 amino acids. V dropped 2 bases and J dropped 4 bases, with 6 bases sitting between them.

A single count supports this clonotype. The chain is built from TRBV7-8 and TRBJ2-7; 9 positions agree with TRBD1. CDR3 length: 14 amino acids. Germline V gene lookup returns CDR1 SGHVS and CDR2 FQNEAQ. The V and J ends lost 5 bases and 6 bases, in that order; junction bases with no gene match: 8. CDR3 sequence: CASSAAGTGTEQYF. The CDR3 nucleotides are TGTGCCAGCAGCGCTGCCGGGACAGGGACCGAGCAGTACTTC.

This clonotype was observed a few times. CDR3 DNA sequence: TGTGCCAGCAGCGGACTAGCGGAAACAGATACGCAGTATTTT. Translated, it gives CASSGLAETDTQYF. The chain carries TRBV6-2 or TRBV6-3 and TRBJ2-3, with 10 bases lining up with TRBD2. The ends lost 6 bases at V and 3 bases at J; junction bases unmatched: 3. Looked up from germline, CDR1 is MNHEY and CDR2 is SVGEGT. The CDR3 sequence is 14 residues long.

This clonotype has just a few counts. The chain carries TRBV18 and TRBJ2-1; weak D call: TRBD2 (5 bases). The CDR3 is 14 residues long. The germline CDR1 and CDR2 sequences are KGHSH and LQKENI. V gave up 0 bases and J gave up 5 bases, with 8 bases separating them. The CDR3 DNA reads as TGTGCCAGCTCACCACCCCGGGGAAACAATGAGCAGTTCTTC. This encodes CASSPPRGNNEQFF. Full variable domain (rest looked up from reference TRBV18 and TRBJ2-1): NAGVMQNPRHLVRRRGQEARLRCSPMKGHSHVYWYRQLPEEGLKFMVYLQKENIIDESGMPKERFSAEFPKEGPSILRIQQVVRGDSAAYFCASSPPRGNNEQFFGPGTRLTVL.

This clonotype was counted a few times. The chain joins TRBV29-1 to TRBJ2-3, with a tentative D call TRBD2 (6 bases). The V and J ends lost 5 bases and 10 bases respectively, with 16 bases between them. The V gene's germline CDR1 is SQVTM and CDR2 ANQGSEA. The CDR3 runs 12 residues. CDR3 residues: CSVLTRRGAQYF. DNA of the CDR3: TGCAGCGTTCTGACTAGGCGCGGCGCGCAGTATTTT.

This chain uses TRBV11-3 with TRBJ2-1; D not certain. The CDR3 consists of 18 residues. Germline lookup yields CDR1 SGHNT and CDR2 YENEEA. Trimming removed 1 base at V and 0 bases at J, with 16 bases between. The CDR3 reads CASSLGRPFESSYNEQFF. CDR3 in DNA: TGTGCCAGCAGCTTAGGCAGGCCCTTCGAGAGCTCCTACAATGAGCAGTTCTTC.

Only a few counts were recorded for this clonotype. The rearrangement joins TRBV6-2 or TRBV6-3 to TRBJ2-5, with D perhaps TRBD2 (5 bases). The V and J ends lost 6 bases and 1 base respectively, with 12 bases between them. CDR1 and CDR2 from the germline V gene are MNHEY and SVGEGT. The CDR3 runs to 14 residues. CDR3 nucleotide sequence: TGTGCCAGCAGCAGAGCGGTTTTCCAAGAGACCCAGTACTTC. This translates into CASSRAVFQETQYF.